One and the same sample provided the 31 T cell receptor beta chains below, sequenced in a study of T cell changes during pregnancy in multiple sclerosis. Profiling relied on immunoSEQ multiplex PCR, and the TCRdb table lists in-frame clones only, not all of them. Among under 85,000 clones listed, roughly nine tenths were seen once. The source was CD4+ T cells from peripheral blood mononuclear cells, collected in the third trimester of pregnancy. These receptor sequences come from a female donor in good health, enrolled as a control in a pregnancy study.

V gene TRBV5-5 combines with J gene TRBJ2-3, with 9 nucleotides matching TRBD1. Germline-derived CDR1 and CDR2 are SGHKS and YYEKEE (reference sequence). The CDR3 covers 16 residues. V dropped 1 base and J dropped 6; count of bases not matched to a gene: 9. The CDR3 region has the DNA TGTGCCAGCAGCTTGATTGGACAACAGGGGGCGGATACGCAGTATTTT. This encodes CASSLIGQQGADTQYF.

DNA for the CDR3: TGTGCCAGCAGCCCCACGGGACAGCGTCACGAGCAGTACTTC. Translating it yields CASSPTGQRHEQYF. The rearrangement uses TRBV7-6 and TRBJ2-7; the match to TRBD1 covers 7 bases. Trimming cost V 5 bases and J 5 bases; bases outside gene matches: 9. CDR3 length: 14 residues. From germline, CDR1 is SGHVS and CDR2 FNYEAQ.

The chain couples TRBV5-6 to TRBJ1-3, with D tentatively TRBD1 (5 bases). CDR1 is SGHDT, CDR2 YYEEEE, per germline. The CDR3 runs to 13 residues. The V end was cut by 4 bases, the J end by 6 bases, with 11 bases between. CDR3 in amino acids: CASSKQVINTIYF. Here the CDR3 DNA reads TGTGCCAGCAGCAAACAGGTGATAAACACCATATATTTT.

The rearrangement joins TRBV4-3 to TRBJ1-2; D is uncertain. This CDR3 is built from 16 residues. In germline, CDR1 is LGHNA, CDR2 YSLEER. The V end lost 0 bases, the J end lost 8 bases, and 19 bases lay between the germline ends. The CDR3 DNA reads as TGCGCCAGCAGCCAAGATTCGAGGATGGCCTCGGGGGGCTACACCTTC. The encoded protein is CASSQDSRMASGGYTF.

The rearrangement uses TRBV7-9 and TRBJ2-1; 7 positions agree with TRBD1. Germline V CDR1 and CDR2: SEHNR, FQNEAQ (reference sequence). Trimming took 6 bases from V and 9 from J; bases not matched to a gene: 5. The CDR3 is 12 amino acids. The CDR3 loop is CASRGSGGEQFF. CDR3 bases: TGTGCCAGCAGAGGATCAGGGGGTGAGCAGTTCTTC.

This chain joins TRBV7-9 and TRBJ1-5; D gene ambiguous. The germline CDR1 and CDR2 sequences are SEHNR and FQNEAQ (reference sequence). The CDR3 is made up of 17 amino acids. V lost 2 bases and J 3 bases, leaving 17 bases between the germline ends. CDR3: CASSLMSEGLINQPQHF. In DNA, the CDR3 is TGTGCCAGCAGCTTAATGTCTGAGGGATTGATCAATCAGCCCCAGCATTTT.

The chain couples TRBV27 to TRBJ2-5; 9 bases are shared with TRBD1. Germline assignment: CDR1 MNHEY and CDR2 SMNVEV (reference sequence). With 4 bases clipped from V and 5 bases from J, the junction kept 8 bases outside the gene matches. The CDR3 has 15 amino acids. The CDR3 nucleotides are TGTGCCAGCAGTTCAACGGGACAGGGATGGGAGACCCAGTACTTC. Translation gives CASSSTGQGWETQYF.

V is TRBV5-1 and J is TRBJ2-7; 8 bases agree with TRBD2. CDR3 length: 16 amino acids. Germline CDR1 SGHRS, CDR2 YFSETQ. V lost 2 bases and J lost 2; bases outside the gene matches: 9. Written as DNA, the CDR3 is TGCGCCAGCAGCTTTTCTAGTGGGGGACTAGCCTACGAGCAGTACTTC. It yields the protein CASSFSSGGLAYEQYF.

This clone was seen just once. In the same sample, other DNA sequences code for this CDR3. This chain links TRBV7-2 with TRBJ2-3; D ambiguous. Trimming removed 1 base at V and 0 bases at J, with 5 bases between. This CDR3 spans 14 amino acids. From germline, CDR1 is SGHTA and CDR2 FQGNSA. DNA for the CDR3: TGTGCCAGCAGCTTAGGGCTGAGCACAGATACGCAGTATTTT. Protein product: CASSLGLSTDTQYF.

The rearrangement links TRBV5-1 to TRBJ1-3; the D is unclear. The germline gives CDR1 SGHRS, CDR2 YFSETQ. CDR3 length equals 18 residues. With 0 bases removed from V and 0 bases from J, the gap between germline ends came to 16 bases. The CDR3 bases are TGCGCCAGCAGCTTGGAGTTTGCGGGATTTTCCTCTGGAAACACCATATATTTT. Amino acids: CASSLEFAGFSSGNTIYF.

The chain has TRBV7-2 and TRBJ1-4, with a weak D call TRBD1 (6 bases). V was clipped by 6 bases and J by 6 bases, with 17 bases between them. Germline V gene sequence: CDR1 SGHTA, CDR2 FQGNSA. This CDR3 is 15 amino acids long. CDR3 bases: TGTGCCAGCAGACTAGACGGGGGGCGGGATGAAAAACTGTTTTTT. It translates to CASRLDGGRDEKLFF.

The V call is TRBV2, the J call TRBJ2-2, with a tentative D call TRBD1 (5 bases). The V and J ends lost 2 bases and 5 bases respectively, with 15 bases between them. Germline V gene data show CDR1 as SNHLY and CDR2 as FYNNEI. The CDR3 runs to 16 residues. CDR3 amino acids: CASSEFSHRRTGELFF. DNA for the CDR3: TGTGCCAGCAGTGAATTTAGTCACAGGCGGACCGGGGAGCTGTTTTTT.

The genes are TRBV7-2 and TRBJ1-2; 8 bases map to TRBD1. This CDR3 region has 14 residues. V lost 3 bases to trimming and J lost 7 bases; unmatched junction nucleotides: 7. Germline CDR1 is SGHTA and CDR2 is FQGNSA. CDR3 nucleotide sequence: TGTGCCAGCAGCTTTGGACAGGGCGGATTTGGCTACACCTTC. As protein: CASSFGQGGFGYTF.

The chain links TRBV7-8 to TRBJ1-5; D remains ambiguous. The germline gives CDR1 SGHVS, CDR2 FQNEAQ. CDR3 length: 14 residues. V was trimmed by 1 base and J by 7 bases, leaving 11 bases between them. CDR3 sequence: CASSLEMGSQPQHF. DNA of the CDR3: TGTGCCAGCAGCTTAGAGATGGGGAGCCAGCCCCAGCATTTT.

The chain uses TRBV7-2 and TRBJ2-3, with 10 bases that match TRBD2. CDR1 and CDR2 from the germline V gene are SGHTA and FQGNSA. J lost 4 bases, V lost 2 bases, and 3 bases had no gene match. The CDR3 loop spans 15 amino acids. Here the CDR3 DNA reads TGTGCCAGCAGCTTACTAGCGGGGGAGTCAGATACGCAGTATTTT. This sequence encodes CASSLLAGESDTQYF.

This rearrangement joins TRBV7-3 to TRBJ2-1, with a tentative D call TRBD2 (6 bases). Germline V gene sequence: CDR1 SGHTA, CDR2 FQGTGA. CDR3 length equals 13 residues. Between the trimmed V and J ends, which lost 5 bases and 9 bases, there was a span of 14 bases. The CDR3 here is CASSPPSTSEQFF. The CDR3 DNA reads TGTGCCAGCAGCCCCCCCTCGACTAGTGAGCAGTTCTTC.

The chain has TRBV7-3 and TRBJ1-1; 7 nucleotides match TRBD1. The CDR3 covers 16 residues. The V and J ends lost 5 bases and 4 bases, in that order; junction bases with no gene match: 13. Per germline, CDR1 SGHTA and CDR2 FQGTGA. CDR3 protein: CASSQMAKGALTEAFF. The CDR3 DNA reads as TGTGCCAGCAGCCAAATGGCTAAGGGGGCGCTCACTGAAGCTTTCTTT.

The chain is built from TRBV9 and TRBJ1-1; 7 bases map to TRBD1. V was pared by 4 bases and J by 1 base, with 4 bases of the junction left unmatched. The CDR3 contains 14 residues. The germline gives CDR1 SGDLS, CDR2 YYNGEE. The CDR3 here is CASSLGQRNTEAFF. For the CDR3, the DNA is TGTGCCAGCAGCCTGGGACAGCGGAACACTGAAGCTTTCTTT.

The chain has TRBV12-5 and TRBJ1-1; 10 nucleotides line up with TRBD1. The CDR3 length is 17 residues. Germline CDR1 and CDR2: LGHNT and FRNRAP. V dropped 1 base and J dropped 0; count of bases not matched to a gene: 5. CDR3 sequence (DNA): TGTGCTAGTGGTTTGGCCCAAGGGACAGGGGTGAACACTGAAGCTTTCTTT. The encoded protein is CASGLAQGTGVNTEAFF.

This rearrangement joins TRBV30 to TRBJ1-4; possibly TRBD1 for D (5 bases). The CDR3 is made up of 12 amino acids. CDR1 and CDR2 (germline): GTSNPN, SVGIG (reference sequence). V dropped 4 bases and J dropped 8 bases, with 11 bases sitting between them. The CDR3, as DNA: TGTGCCTGGAAAGGGGATCGCGAAAAACTGTTTTTT. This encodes CAWKGDREKLFF.

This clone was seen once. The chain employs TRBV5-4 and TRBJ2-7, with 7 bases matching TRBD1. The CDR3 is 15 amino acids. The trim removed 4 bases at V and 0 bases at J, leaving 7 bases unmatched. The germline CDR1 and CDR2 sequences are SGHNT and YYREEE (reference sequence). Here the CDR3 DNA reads TGTGCCAGCAGCCCCGGGACAGCGAGCTCCTACGAGCAGTACTTC. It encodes CASSPGTASSYEQYF.

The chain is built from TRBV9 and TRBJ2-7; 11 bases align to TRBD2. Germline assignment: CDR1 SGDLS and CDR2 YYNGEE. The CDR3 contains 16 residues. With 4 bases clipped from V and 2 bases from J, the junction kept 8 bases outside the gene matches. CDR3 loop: CASSPPGTSGAYEQYF. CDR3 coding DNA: TGTGCCAGCAGCCCACCAGGGACTAGCGGCGCCTACGAGCAGTACTTC.

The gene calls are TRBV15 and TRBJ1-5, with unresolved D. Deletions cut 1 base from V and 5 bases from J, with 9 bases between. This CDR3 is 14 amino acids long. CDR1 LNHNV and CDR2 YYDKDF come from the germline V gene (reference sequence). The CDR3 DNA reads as TGTGCCACCAGCAGAGCCGGGAGGGATCAGCCCCAGCATTTT. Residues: CATSRAGRDQPQHF.

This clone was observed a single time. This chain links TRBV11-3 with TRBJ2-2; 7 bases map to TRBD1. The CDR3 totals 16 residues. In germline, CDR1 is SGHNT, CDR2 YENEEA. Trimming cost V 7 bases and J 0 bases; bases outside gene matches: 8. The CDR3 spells CASTTPDRANTGELFF. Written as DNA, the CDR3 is TGTGCCAGCACCACCCCCGACAGGGCGAACACCGGGGAGCTGTTTTTT.

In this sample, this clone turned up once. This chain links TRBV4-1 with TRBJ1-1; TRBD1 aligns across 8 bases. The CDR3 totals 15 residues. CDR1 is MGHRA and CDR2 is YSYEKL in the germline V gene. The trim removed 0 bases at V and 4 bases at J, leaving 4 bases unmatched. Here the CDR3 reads CASSQDNRGFTEAFF. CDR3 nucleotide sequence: TGCGCCAGCAGCCAAGATAACAGGGGGTTCACTGAAGCTTTCTTT.

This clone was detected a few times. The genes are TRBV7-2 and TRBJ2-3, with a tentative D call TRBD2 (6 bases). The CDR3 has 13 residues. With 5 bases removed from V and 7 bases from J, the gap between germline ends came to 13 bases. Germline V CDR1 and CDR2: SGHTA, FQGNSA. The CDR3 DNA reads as TGTGCCAGCAGCCCCCGGGACTCCTATACGCAGTATTTT. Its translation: CASSPRDSYTQYF.

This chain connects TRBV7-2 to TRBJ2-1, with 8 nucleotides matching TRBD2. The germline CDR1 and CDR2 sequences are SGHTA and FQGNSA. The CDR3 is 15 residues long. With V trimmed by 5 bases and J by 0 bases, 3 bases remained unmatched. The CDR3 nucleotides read TGTGCCAGCAGCCGGAGCGGGGGCTCCTACAATGAGCAGTTCTTC. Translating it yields CASSRSGGSYNEQFF.

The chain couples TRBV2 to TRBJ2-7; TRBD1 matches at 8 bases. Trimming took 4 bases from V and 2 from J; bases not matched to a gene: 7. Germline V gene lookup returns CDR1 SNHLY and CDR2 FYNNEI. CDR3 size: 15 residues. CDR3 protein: CASSVGQGAAYEQYF. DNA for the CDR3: TGTGCCAGCAGTGTAGGGCAGGGGGCCGCCTACGAGCAGTACTTC.

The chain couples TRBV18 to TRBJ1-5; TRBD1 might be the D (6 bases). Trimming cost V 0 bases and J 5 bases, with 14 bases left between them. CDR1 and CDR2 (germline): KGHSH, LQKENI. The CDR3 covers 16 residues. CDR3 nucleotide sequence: TGTGCCAGCTCACCACCGATGCAGGGGAGGGATCAGCCCCAGCATTTT. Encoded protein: CASSPPMQGRDQPQHF.

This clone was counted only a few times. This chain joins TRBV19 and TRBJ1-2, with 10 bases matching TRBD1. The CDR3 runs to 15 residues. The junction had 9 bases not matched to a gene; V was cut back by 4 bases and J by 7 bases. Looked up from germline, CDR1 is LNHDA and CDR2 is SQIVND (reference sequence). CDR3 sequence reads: CASSTGTGVLSGYTF. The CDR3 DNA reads TGTGCCAGTAGTACAGGGACAGGGGTTCTCTCTGGCTACACCTTC.

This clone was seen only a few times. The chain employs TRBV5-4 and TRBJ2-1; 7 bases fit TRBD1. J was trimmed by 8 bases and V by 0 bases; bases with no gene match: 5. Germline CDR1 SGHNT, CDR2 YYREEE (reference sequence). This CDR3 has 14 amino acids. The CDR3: CASSLDRGGDEQFF. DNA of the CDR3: TGTGCCAGCAGCTTGGACAGGGGTGGGGATGAGCAGTTCTTC.